At least ten counts were recorded for the clone carrying this TCR beta chain. The data were obtained in a study of T cells in Graves' hyperthyroidism and ophthalmopathy. Newly diagnosed hyperthyroidism, duration under 2 months, in patients aged 18 to 65. Amplification of TCR beta CDR3 regions was performed using RNA transcripts as template. The HTBI primer set drove a first-round RT-PCR of the TCR CDR3. Each CDR3 protein gets one entry after TCRdb re-called the multiplex PCR reads with MiXCR. The sample comprises 300,000 to 400,000 distinct CDR3 sequences, over 20% of which are singletons, and roughly 52% rests with the top ten. The sequenced sample consisted of blood. This receptor was taken from a woman aged 50 to 60 with Graves' hyperthyroidism.

CDR3 sequence reads: CASSQGPGIRTGELFF. DNA for the CDR3: TGTGCCAGCAGCCAAGGTCCAGGTATTAGGACCGGGGAGCTGTTTTTT. V and J are TRBV3-1 and TRBJ2-2; D gene ambiguous. The V end lost 1 base, the J end lost 5 bases, and 14 bases lay between the germline ends. The CDR3 length is 16 residues. The germline V gene encodes CDR1 LGHDT and CDR2 YNNKEL (reference sequence). The whole variable domain, filled in from reference TRBV3-1 and TRBJ2-2, reads DTAVSQTPKYLVTQMGNDKSIKCEQNLGHDTMYWYKQDSKKFLKIMFSYNNKELIINETVPNRFSPKSPDKAHLNLHINSLELGDSAVYFCASSQGPGIRTGELFFGEGSRLTVL.